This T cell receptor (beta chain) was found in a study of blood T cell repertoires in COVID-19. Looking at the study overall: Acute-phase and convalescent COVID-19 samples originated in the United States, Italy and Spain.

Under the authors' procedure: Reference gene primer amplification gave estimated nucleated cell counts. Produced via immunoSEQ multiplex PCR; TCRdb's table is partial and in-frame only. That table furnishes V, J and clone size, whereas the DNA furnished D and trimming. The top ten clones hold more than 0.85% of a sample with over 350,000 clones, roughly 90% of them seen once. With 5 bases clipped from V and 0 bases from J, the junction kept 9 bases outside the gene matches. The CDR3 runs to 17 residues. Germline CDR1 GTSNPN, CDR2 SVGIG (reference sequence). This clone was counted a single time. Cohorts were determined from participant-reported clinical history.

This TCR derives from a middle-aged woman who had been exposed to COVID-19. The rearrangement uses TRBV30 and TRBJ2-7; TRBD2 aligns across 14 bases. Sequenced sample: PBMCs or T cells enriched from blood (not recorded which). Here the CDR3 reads CAWGAGTSGGTSYEQYF. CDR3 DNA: TGTGCCTGGGGGGCCGGGACTAGCGGGGGCACCTCCTACGAGCAGTACTTC.